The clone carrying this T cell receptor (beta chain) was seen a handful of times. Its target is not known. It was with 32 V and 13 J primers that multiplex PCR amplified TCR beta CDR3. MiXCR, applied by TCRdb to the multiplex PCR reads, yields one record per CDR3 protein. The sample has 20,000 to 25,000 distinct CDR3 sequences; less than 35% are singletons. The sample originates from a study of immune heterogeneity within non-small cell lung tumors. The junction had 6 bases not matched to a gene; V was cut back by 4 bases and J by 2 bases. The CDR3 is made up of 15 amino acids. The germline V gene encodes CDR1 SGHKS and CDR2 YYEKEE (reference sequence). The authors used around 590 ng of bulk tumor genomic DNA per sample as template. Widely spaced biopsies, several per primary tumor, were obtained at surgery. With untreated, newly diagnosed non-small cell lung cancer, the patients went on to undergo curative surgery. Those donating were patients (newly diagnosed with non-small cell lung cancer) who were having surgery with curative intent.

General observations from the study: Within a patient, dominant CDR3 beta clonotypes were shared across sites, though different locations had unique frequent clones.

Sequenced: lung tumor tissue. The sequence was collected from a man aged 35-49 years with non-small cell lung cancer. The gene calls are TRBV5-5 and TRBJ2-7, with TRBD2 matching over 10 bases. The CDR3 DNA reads TGTGCCAGCAGCGGGATAGCGGGAGGTGCCTACGAGCAGTACTTC. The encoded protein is CASSGIAGGAYEQYF.